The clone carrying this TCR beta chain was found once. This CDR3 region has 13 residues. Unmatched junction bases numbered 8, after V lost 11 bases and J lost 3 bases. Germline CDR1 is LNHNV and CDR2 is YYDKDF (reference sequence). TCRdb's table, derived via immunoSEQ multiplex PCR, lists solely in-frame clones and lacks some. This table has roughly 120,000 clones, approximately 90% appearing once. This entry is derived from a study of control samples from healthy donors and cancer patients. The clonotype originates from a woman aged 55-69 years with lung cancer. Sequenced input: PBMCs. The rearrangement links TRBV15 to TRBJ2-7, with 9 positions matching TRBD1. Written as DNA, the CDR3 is TGTGCCTCATCTTTGACAGGGGGCTACGAGCAGTACTTC. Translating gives CASSLTGGYEQYF.